This paragraph covers one TCR beta chain sequence. What it binds is unknown. These data originate in a study of response to subunit inactivated influenza vaccine. MiXCR was run by TCRdb on the RT-PCR reads, yielding one entry per CDR3 protein. In the table there are around 790,000 distinct CDR3 sequences, over 20% of which are singletons. Study results and limitations: The authors suggested that few new T cells are recruited per seasonal influenza vaccination.

The origin of this receptor is a man aged 50 to 59 who received an inactivated influenza vaccine. Sequences were derived from PBMCs from blood, sampled 4 to 6 days after vaccination.

The CDR3 reads CSARTQLALDEQFF. Written as DNA, the CDR3 is TGCAGTGCTAGGACTCAGCTAGCGCTGGATGAGCAGTTCTTC. The chain combines TRBV20-1 with TRBJ2-1, with a weak D call TRBD2 (6 bases). The CDR3 has 14 residues. Germline V lookup: CDR1 DFQATT, CDR2 SNEGSKA (reference sequence). Deletions cut 3 bases from V and 8 bases from J, with 17 bases between.